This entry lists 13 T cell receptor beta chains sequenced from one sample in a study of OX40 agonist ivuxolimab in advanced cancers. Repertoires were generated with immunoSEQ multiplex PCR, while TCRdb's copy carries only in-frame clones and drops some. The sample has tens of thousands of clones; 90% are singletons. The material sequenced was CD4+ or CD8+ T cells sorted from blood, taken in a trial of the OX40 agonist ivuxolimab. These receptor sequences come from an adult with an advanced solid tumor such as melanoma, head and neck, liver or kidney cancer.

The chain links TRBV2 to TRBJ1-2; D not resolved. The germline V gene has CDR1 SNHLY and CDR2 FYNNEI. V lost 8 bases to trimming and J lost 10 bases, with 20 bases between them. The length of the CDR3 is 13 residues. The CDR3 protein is CASLELALEDYTF. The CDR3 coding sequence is TGTGCCAGCCTGGAATTAGCCCTAGAGGACTACACCTTC.

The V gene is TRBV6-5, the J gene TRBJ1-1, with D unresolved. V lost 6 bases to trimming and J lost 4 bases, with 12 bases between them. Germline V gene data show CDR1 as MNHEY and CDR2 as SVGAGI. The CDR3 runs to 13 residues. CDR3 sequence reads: CASSSVVGTEAFF. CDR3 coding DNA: TGTGCCAGCAGCTCCGTCGTGGGCACTGAAGCTTTCTTT.

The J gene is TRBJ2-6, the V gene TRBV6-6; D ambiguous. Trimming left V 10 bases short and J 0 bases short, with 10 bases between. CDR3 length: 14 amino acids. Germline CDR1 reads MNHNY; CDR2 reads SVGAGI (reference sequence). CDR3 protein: CATYSPSGANVLTF. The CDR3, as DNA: TGTGCCACCTATAGCCCCTCTGGGGCCAACGTCCTGACTTTC.

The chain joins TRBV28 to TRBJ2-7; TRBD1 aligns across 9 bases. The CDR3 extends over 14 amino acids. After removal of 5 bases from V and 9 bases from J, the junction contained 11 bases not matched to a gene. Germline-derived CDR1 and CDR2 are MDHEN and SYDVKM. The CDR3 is CASSPGGTGTVQYF. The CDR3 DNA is TGTGCCAGCAGTCCCGGGGGGACAGGGACGGTGCAGTACTTC. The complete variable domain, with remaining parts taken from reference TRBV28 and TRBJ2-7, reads DVKVTQSSRYLVKRTGEKVFLECVQDMDHENMFWYRQDPGLGLRLIYFSYDVKMKEKGDIPEGYSVSREKKERFSLILESASTNQTSMYLCASSPGGTGTVQYFGPGTRLTVT.

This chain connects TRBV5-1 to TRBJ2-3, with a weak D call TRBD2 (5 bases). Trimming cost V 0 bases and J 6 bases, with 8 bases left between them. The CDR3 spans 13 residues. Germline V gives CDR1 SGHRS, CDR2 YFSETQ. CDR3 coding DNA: TGCGCCAGCAGCTTGGGCGGGCCTGATACGCAGTATTTT. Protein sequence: CASSLGGPDTQYF.

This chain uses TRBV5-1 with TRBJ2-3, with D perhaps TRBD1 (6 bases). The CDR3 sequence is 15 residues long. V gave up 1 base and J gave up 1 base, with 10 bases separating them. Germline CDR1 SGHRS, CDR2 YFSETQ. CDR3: CASSLYQGRTDTQYF. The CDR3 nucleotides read TGCGCCAGCAGCTTGTACCAGGGGCGCACAGATACGCAGTATTTT.

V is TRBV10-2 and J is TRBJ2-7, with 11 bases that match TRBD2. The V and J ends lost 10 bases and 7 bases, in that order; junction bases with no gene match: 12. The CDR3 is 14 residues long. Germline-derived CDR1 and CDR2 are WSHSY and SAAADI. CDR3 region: CATVEDSGRGEQYF. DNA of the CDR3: TGCGCCACTGTGGAGGATAGCGGGAGGGGAGAGCAGTACTTC.

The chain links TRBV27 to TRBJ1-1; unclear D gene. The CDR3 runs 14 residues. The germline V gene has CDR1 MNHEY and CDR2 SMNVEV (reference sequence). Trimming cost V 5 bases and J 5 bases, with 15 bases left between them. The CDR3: CASSHQESWTEAFF. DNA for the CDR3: TGTGCCAGCAGTCACCAGGAGTCGTGGACTGAAGCTTTCTTT.

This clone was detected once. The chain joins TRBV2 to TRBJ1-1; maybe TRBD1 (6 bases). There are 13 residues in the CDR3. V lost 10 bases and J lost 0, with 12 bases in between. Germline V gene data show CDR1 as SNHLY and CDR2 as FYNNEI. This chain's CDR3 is CATKGQMNTEAFF. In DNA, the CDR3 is TGTGCCACGAAGGGACAAATGAACACTGAAGCTTTCTTT. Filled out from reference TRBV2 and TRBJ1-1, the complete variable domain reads EPEVTQTPSHQVTQMGQEVILRCVPISNHLYFYWYRQILGQKVEFLVSFYNNEISEKSEIFDDQFSVERPDGSNFTLKIRSTKLEDSAMYFCATKGQMNTEAFFGQGTRLTVV.

The CDR3 DNA follows: TGTGCCAGCAGCAACCCATCCTACGAGCAGTACTTC. Its protein product is CASSNPSYEQYF. The rearrangement joins TRBV21-1 to TRBJ2-5; the table gives TRBD2 as D, unverified against the DNA. TRBJ2-7 explains the end of the DNA better; the J call may be wrong. TRBV21-1 is deemed a pseudogene. The CDR3 runs 12 residues.

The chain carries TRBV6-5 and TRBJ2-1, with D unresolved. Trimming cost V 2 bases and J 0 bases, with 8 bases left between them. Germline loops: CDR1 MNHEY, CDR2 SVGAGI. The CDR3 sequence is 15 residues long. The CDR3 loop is CASSYELSSYNEQFF. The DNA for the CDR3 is TGTGCCAGCAGTTACGAGCTGAGCTCCTACAATGAGCAGTTCTTC.

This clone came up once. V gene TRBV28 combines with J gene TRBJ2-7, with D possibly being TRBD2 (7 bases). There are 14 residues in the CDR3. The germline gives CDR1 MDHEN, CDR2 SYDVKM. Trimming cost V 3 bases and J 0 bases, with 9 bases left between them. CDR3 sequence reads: CASSLGGASYEQYF. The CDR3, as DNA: TGTGCCAGCAGTTTGGGGGGGGCCTCCTACGAGCAGTACTTC.

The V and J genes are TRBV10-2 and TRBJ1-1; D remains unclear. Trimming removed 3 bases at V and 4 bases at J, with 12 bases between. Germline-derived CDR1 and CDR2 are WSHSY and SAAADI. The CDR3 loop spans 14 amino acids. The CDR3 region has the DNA TGCGCCAGCAGTGACTCCGGACGGGGCACTGAAGCTTTCTTT. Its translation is CASSDSGRGTEAFF.